This T cell receptor (beta chain) was captured by sequencing in a study of blood T cell repertoires in COVID-19. The table came from immunoSEQ multiplex PCR; TCRdb's copy has only in-frame clones and leaves some out. The sample consists of 100,000 to 120,000 clones, approximately 88% of them appearing once. V was shortened by 1 base and J by 0 bases, with 8 bases between the two germline ends. This CDR3 is built from 15 residues. Germline CDR1 reads SGHRS; CDR2 reads YFSETQ. Sequences were obtained from peripheral blood. The sequence was obtained from a woman aged 40 to 55 with acute or convalescent COVID-19. V usage is TRBV5-1 and J usage is TRBJ2-1; tentatively, D is TRBD2 (6 bases). The CDR3 DNA reads TGCGCCAGCAGCTTGAGGCGGGACTCCTACAATGAGCAGTTCTTC. It codes for CASSLRRDSYNEQFF.